Listed here are 30 T cell receptor beta chains from one sample, sequenced in a study of T-cell reconstitution after alpha-beta-depleted transplantation in children. The library targeted TCRbeta and was prepared with unique molecular identifiers. MiXCR was run by TCRdb on the PCR reads, yielding one entry per CDR3 protein. The data show hundreds of thousands of distinct CDR3 sequences, with around 15% seen just once and about 4.6% held by the top ten. Source: PBMCs, mostly from graft donor cells, taken 360 days after TCRalphabeta/CD19-depleted stem cell transplant. The source of these receptors is a male patient younger than 18 who had a stem cell transplant for acute lymphoblastic leukemia, so the T cells may come from the graft donor.

This clonotype was counted between two and nine times. The chain joins TRBV12-3 or TRBV12-4 to TRBJ2-7, with 7 bases matching TRBD1. The V and J ends lost 7 bases and 4 bases, in that order; junction bases with no gene match: 7. The CDR3 has 13 amino acids. CDR3 sequence (DNA): TGTGCCAGCAAGACGGACAGGATGTACGAGCAGTACTTC. This translates into CASKTDRMYEQYF.

The chain uses TRBV5-1 and TRBJ2-1; TRBD1 matches at 7 bases. Trimming at V came to 2 bases and at J to 7 bases, leaving 6 bases not matched to a gene. The length of the CDR3 is 14 residues. Germline-derived CDR1 and CDR2 are SGHRS and YFSETQ. The CDR3 reads CASSFTGDGNEQFF. Here the CDR3 DNA reads TGCGCCAGCAGCTTCACAGGGGATGGAAATGAGCAGTTCTTC.

This clonotype was counted many times. V is TRBV20-1 and J is TRBJ2-7; 9 bases fit TRBD2. Germline values: CDR1 DFQATT, CDR2 SNEGSKA (reference sequence). The CDR3 extends over 13 amino acids. With V trimmed by 6 bases and J by 3 bases, 6 bases remained unmatched. CDR3 DNA: TGCAGTGCAGACAGCGGGAGGTTCTACGAGCAGTACTTC. Translation gives CSADSGRFYEQYF.

The chain links TRBV20-1 to TRBJ2-3; D is undetermined. The V and J ends lost 0 bases and 2 bases respectively, with 12 bases between them. This CDR3 spans 15 amino acids. Looked up from germline, CDR1 is DFQATT and CDR2 is SNEGSKA (reference sequence). The CDR3 reads CSARDWAASTDTQYF. The CDR3 region has the DNA TGCAGTGCTAGAGATTGGGCCGCCTCCACAGATACGCAGTATTTT.

This clonotype has ten or more counts. This chain uses TRBV5-1 with TRBJ2-7, with 14 positions matching TRBD2. The CDR3 is made up of 15 amino acids. CDR1 and CDR2 from the germline V gene are SGHRS and YFSETQ. The J segment lost 10 bases and the V segment lost 0 bases, leaving 6 bases of the junction unmatched. The CDR3 nucleotides read TGCGCCAGCAGCTTGGAGGGACTAGCGGGAGTAGAACAGTACTTC. Translation gives CASSLEGLAGVEQYF.

This clonotype was detected a few times. The genes are TRBV4-1 and TRBJ2-1; 9 positions match TRBD1. CDR3 size: 15 residues. After removal of 4 bases from V and 7 bases from J, the junction contained 8 bases not matched to a gene. The V gene's germline CDR1 is MGHRA and CDR2 YSYEKL. CDR3 residues: CASSRRDREPNEQFF. The CDR3 coding sequence is TGCGCCAGCAGCCGTAGGGACAGGGAACCGAATGAGCAGTTCTTC.

This clonotype was recorded at least ten times. V gene TRBV4-1 combines with J gene TRBJ2-7, with 9 nucleotides matching TRBD2. Trimming removed 1 base from V and 1 base from J; junction bases left unmatched: 5. Per germline, CDR1 MGHRA and CDR2 YSYEKL. This CDR3 comprises 16 residues. The DNA of the CDR3 is TGCGCCAGCAGCCAAGCAGCGGGAGGTAATTCCTACGAGCAGTACTTC. As protein: CASSQAAGGNSYEQYF.

This clonotype was found a few times. The CDR3: CASKTGPEVAKNIQYF. In DNA form, the CDR3 reads TGTGCCAGCAAAACCGGCCCAGAGGTAGCCAAAAACATTCAGTACTTC. V is TRBV12-3 or TRBV12-4 and J is TRBJ2-4; D unclear. This CDR3 has 16 amino acids. Between the trimmed V and J ends, which lost 7 bases and 0 bases, there was a span of 16 bases.

The chain links TRBV7-9 to TRBJ2-7; D may be TRBD1 (6 bases). V dropped 4 bases and J dropped 0 bases, with 13 bases sitting between them. The germline gives CDR1 SEHNR, CDR2 FQNEAQ (reference sequence). The CDR3 has 15 residues. The CDR3 loop is CASSSGTSSSYEQYF. The CDR3 DNA reads TGTGCCAGCAGCTCCGGGACATCTAGCTCCTACGAGCAGTACTTC.

The chain recombines TRBV5-1 with TRBJ2-2, with D perhaps assigned TRBD1 or TRBD2 (5 bases each). This CDR3 spans 16 amino acids. Trimming removed 2 bases at V and 5 bases at J, with 16 bases between. Germline V gene data show CDR1 as SGHRS and CDR2 as YFSETQ. Written as DNA, the CDR3 is TGCGCCAGCAGCTTTTGGGGACCCCAAGGGACCGGGGAGCTGTTTTTT. Its protein product is CASSFWGPQGTGELFF.

DNA for the CDR3: TGTGCCAGCAGCTTAGGGGACAGGGGGACTAAGAACTATGGCTACACCTTC. It is translated as CASSLGDRGTKNYGYTF. V and J are TRBV13 and TRBJ1-2; 10 nucleotides match TRBD1. Germline V gene lookup returns CDR1 PRHDT and CDR2 FYEKMQ (reference sequence). This CDR3 region has 17 residues. V shed 0 bases, J shed 2 bases, and the junction held 6 bases outside the gene matches.

This clonotype has only a few counts. The J gene is TRBJ2-7, the V gene TRBV7-8, with 8 nucleotides matching TRBD2. The CDR3 is made up of 15 amino acids. Germline loops: CDR1 SGHVS, CDR2 FQNEAQ. The junction had 9 bases not matched to a gene; V was cut back by 5 bases and J by 3 bases. DNA of the CDR3: TGTGCCAGCAGCGCTCCGGGACTAGAGGGCTACGAGCAGTACTTC. Its translation: CASSAPGLEGYEQYF.

The rearrangement links TRBV11-2 to TRBJ2-7, with 8 bases that match TRBD2. Germline V CDR1 and CDR2: SGHAT, FQNNGV. This CDR3 spans 15 amino acids. V lost 4 bases to trimming and J lost 5 bases; unmatched junction nucleotides: 10. In DNA form, the CDR3 reads TGTGCCAGCAGCTCATATAATAGCGGGATCAACGAGCAGTACTTC. Translation: CASSSYNSGINEQYF.

The chain links TRBV29-1 to TRBJ2-7, with unresolved D. V gave up 1 base and J gave up 0 bases, with 22 bases separating them. The CDR3 length is 18 residues. CDR1 and CDR2 from the germline V gene are SQVTM and ANQGSEA. The CDR3 bases are TGCAGCGTTGAAGCCTCTACCAGACCATTGGTGGGCTCCTACGAGCAGTACTTC. The encoded protein is CSVEASTRPLVGSYEQYF.

The table lists this clonotype with a few counts. The V gene is TRBV4-1, the J gene TRBJ1-5; TRBD1 matches 9 bases. V trimming: 4 bases; J trimming: 4 bases; junction bases outside the gene matches: 11. CDR3 length equals 17 residues. CDR1 is MGHRA and CDR2 is YSYEKL in the germline V gene. The CDR3 loop is CASSLRDREGKNQPQHF. The CDR3 DNA follows: TGCGCCAGCAGCCTCCGGGACAGGGAGGGCAAGAATCAGCCCCAGCATTTT.

This chain links TRBV20-1 with TRBJ1-2; TRBD1 might be the D (6 bases). Germline loops: CDR1 DFQATT, CDR2 SNEGSKA (reference sequence). This CDR3 has 17 residues. Between the trimmed V and J ends, which lost 2 bases and 6 bases, there was a span of 25 bases. CDR3 in DNA: TGCAGTGCTAGAATGAGGGGGGACATACGGCACAGACATGGCTACACCTTC. This gives the protein CSARMRGDIRHRHGYTF.

The sample holds a few counts of this clonotype. V is TRBV18 and J is TRBJ1-1; a possible D gene is TRBD1 (6 bases). The CDR3 sequence is 14 residues long. The germline V gene encodes CDR1 KGHSH and CDR2 LQKENI. V lost 0 bases, J lost 6 bases, and 11 bases lay in between. CDR3 in amino acids: CASSPPGGRAEAFF. The CDR3 bases are TGTGCCAGCTCACCACCAGGGGGAAGGGCTGAAGCTTTCTTT. Complete variable domain (other parts from reference TRBV18 and TRBJ1-1): NAGVMQNPRHLVRRRGQEARLRCSPMKGHSHVYWYRQLPEEGLKFMVYLQKENIIDESGMPKERFSAEFPKEGPSILRIQQVVRGDSAAYFCASSPPGGRAEAFFGQGTRLTVV.

This clonotype was counted only a few times. This chain links TRBV7-2 with TRBJ2-4; possibly TRBD2 for D (6 bases). Deletions cut 8 bases from V and 3 bases from J, with 14 bases between. The CDR3 has 14 amino acids. Germline V CDR1 and CDR2: SGHTA, FQGNSA. The DNA of the CDR3 is TGTGCCAGCCAAATAAGCGGGTTCAAAAACATTCAGTACTTC. Protein: CASQISGFKNIQYF.

This rearrangement joins TRBV6-1 to TRBJ1-5; the match to TRBD1 covers 7 bases. CDR1 is MNHNS, CDR2 SASEGT, per germline. This CDR3 is 14 amino acids long. Trimming cost V 6 bases and J 0 bases; bases outside gene matches: 2. The CDR3 DNA is TGTGCCAGCAGGGACAGGTTTAGCAATCAGCCCCAGCATTTT. This translates into CASRDRFSNQPQHF.

In its sample, this clonotype was seen a few times. The chain is built from TRBV25-1 and TRBJ2-1; D is perhaps TRBD1 (6 bases). CDR1 is MGHDK and CDR2 is SYGVNS in the germline V gene. The CDR3 covers 16 residues. V lost 1 base, J lost 7 bases, and 17 bases lay in between. The CDR3 is CASSEFGGLFWNEQFF. For the CDR3, the DNA is TGTGCCAGCAGTGAATTTGGGGGCCTATTTTGGAATGAGCAGTTCTTC. The entire variable domain, with the rest obtained from reference TRBV25-1 and TRBJ2-1, is as follows: EADIYQTPRYLVIGTGKKITLECSQTMGHDKMYWYQQDPGMELHLIHYSYGVNSTEKGDLSSESTVSRIRTEHFPLTLESARPSHTSQYLCASSEFGGLFWNEQFFGPGTRLTVL.

The CDR3 sequence: CASRRDVNEKLFF. Here the CDR3 DNA reads TGTGCCAGCAGACGGGACGTAAATGAAAAACTGTTTTTT. This chain links TRBV7-9 with TRBJ1-4, with a possible D match to TRBD1 (5 bases). Germline V gene sequence: CDR1 SEHNR, CDR2 FQNEAQ (reference sequence). V lost 6 bases to trimming and J lost 5 bases, with 10 bases between them. There are 13 residues in the CDR3.

The chain carries TRBV27 and TRBJ2-6; no reliable D call. CDR1 MNHEY and CDR2 SMNVEV come from the germline V gene (reference sequence). The CDR3 length is 15 residues. V lost 2 bases and J 4 bases, leaving 9 bases between the germline ends. Written as DNA, the CDR3 is TGTGCCAGCAGTTTACCGGGTAAAGGGGCCAACGTCCTGACTTTC. Encoded protein: CASSLPGKGANVLTF.

Only a few counts were recorded for this clonotype. The rearrangement joins TRBV7-3 to TRBJ2-3; a weak D match, TRBD1 (6 bases). The germline V gene encodes CDR1 SGHTA and CDR2 FQGTGA. Trimming shortened V by 5 bases and J by 2 bases, and 14 bases separated the two germline ends. This CDR3 comprises 15 residues. CDR3 residues: CASSPLGGVTDTQYF. The DNA of the CDR3 is TGTGCCAGCAGCCCGTTAGGGGGAGTCACAGATACGCAGTATTTT.

The gene calls are TRBV29-1 and TRBJ2-7; 8 bases align to TRBD2. Trimming at V came to 6 bases and at J to 9 bases, leaving 13 bases not matched to a gene. This CDR3 has 13 residues. Germline CDR1 SQVTM, CDR2 ANQGSEA. DNA of the CDR3: TGCAGCGTCGTAACGGGGGGGAGGGCCTGGCAGTACTTC. It specifies CSVVTGGRAWQYF.

This clonotype was detected a few times. The J gene is TRBJ2-1, the V gene TRBV5-1; D unclear. The germline V and J ends were trimmed by 3 bases and 5 bases, with 15 bases remaining between them. Germline V CDR1 and CDR2: SGHRS, YFSETQ. The CDR3 spans 15 residues. CDR3 coding DNA: TGCGCCAGCAGCTCGTTTTTGGGATCCCACAATGAGCAGTTCTTC. It is translated as CASSSFLGSHNEQFF. Looking up the rest from reference TRBV5-1 and TRBJ2-1 gives the full variable domain: KAGVTQTPRYLIKTRGQQVTLSCSPISGHRSVSWYQQTPGQGLQFLFEYFSETQRNKGNFPGRFSGRQFSNSRSEMNVSTLELGDSALYLCASSSFLGSHNEQFFGPGTRLTVL.

The rearrangement links TRBV12-3 or TRBV12-4 to TRBJ2-7, with a tentative D call TRBD1 (8 bases). The CDR3 length is 16 residues. Trimming cost V 3 bases and J 5 bases, with 20 bases left between them. As DNA, the CDR3 is TGTGCCAGCAGTTTCCCTGACCGGACAGGGAGGGACGAGCAGTACTTC. This encodes CASSFPDRTGRDEQYF.

Written as DNA, the CDR3 is TGCAGTGCTAGAGATGGGTTCTATCAAAGCGGGACTCCAACCCCCTCAGCCTACGAGCAGTACTTC. This sequence encodes CSARDGFYQSGTPTPSAYEQYF. The rearrangement joins TRBV20-1 to TRBJ2-7; TRBD2 agrees at 7 bases. Germline CDR1 DFQATT, CDR2 SNEGSKA (reference sequence). V gave up 0 bases and J gave up 2 bases; unmatched junction bases: 28. The CDR3 covers 22 residues.

This clonotype has a handful of counts. The chain employs TRBV7-3 and TRBJ2-3, with TRBD1 matching 8 bases. The length of the CDR3 is 19 residues. Germline CDR1 and CDR2: SGHTA and FQGTGA. Trimming at V came to 0 bases and at J to 5 bases, leaving 16 bases not matched to a gene. The CDR3 loop reads CASSLTGLRFQGARDTQYF. In nucleotides, the CDR3 is TGTGCCAGCAGCTTAACGGGCCTACGCTTCCAGGGGGCGCGAGATACGCAGTATTTT. The entire variable domain, with the rest obtained from reference TRBV7-3 and TRBJ2-3, is as follows: GAGVSQTPSNKVTEKGKYVELRCDPISGHTALYWYRQSLGQGPEFLIYFQGTGAADDSGLPNDRFFAVRPEGSVSTLKIQRTERGDSAVYLCASSLTGLRFQGARDTQYFGPGTRLTVL.

The sample holds many counts of this clonotype. For the CDR3, the DNA is TGCAGCGTTGTGTCGGGCATCGACTACGAGCAGTACTTC. Translation gives CSVVSGIDYEQYF. This sequence joins TRBV29-1 and TRBJ2-7, with D unclear. CDR1 and CDR2 (germline): SQVTM, ANQGSEA. V lost 4 bases and J lost 3, with 13 bases in between. The CDR3 is made up of 13 amino acids.

This clonotype was observed a few times. V gene TRBV28 combines with J gene TRBJ1-3; D is possibly TRBD1 (5 bases). CDR1 is MDHEN and CDR2 is SYDVKM in the germline V gene. V lost 6 bases and J lost 0, with 12 bases in between. This CDR3 has 15 amino acids. CDR3 coding DNA: TGTGCCAGCAGGAGATGGGGGAACTCTGGAAACACCATATATTTT. It codes for CASRRWGNSGNTIYF.